The sequence of this T cell receptor beta chain was determined in a study of cytomegalovirus exposure and HLA in healthy donors. V gave up 5 bases and J gave up 2 bases; unmatched junction bases: 11. Germline CDR1 reads SGHTA; CDR2 reads FQGNSA. The CDR3 sequence is 17 residues long. The PCR had 60 Vbeta and 13 Jbeta primers. Data came from immunoSEQ multiplex PCR; TCRdb stores just in-frame clones and leaves some out. Of 190,000 or so clones in the sample, around 83% are singletons; the top ten hold over 1.5%. Material: PBMCs. This sequence joins TRBV7-2 and TRBJ2-3, with 9 bases that match TRBD2. The TCR was taken from a man aged 50-60 years in good health and CMV-seronegative. The CDR3 spells CASSPRAASGATDTQYF. In nucleotides, the CDR3 is TGTGCCAGCAGCCCGAGGGCGGCTAGCGGGGCCACAGATACGCAGTATTTT.